This TCR beta chain was sequenced in a study of shared T cell receptors in the human thymus. TCRdb's table, derived via immunoSEQ multiplex PCR, lists solely in-frame clones and lacks some. The table lists about 380,000 clones, approximately 95% of them singletons. V shed 1 base and J shed 8 bases, with 20 bases lying between them. This CDR3 has 16 residues. Looked up from germline, CDR1 is SGHTA and CDR2 is FQGNSA. The sequenced sample was thymocytes. The receptor was derived from a human donor. This rearrangement joins TRBV7-2 to TRBJ1-2; D possibly corresponds to TRBD1 (6 bases). This CDR3 is CASSLGAGVGRRGYTF. The CDR3 DNA follows: TGTGCCAGCAGCTTAGGGGCAGGGGTCGGACGACGAGGCTACACCTTC.